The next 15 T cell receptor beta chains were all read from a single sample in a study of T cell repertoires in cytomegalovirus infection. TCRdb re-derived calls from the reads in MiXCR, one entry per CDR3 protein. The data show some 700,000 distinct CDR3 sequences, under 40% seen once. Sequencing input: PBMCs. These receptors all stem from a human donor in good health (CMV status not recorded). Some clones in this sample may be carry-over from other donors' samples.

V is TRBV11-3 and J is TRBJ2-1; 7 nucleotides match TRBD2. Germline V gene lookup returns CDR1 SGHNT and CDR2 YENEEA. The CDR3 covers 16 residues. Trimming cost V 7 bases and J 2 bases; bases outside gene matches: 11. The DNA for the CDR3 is TGTGCCAGCAACACTATCCAAGCGGGGCCCTACAATGAGCAGTTCTTC. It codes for CASNTIQAGPYNEQFF.

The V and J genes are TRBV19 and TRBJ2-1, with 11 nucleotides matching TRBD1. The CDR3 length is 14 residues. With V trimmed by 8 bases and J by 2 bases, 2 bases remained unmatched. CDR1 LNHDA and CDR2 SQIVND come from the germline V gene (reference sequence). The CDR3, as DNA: TGTGCCAGTGCGGACAGGGGGCCCTACAATGAGCAGTTCTTC. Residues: CASADRGPYNEQFF. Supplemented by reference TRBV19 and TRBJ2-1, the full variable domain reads DGGITQSPKYLFRKEGQNVTLSCEQNLNHDAMYWYRQDPGQGLRLIYYSQIVNDFQKGDIAEGYSVSREKKESFPLTVTSAQKNPTAFYLCASADRGPYNEQFFGPGTRLTVL.

The chain's CDR3 is CASSLGGEAGRVQYF. Written as DNA, the CDR3 is TGTGCCAGCAGCTTAGGGGGGGAGGCTGGAAGGGTGCAGTACTTC. V is TRBV7-2 and J is TRBJ2-7; TRBD2 is a possible D gene (6 bases). Germline assignment: CDR1 SGHTA and CDR2 FQGNSA. Trimming cost V 1 base and J 9 bases, with 19 bases left between them. The CDR3 sequence is 15 residues long. Full variable domain (missing parts from reference TRBV7-2 and TRBJ2-7): GAGVSQSPSNKVTEKGKDVELRCDPISGHTALYWYRQSLGQGLEFLIYFQGNSAPDKSGLPSDRFSAERTGGSVSTLTIQRTQQEDSAVYLCASSLGGEAGRVQYFGPGTRLTVT.

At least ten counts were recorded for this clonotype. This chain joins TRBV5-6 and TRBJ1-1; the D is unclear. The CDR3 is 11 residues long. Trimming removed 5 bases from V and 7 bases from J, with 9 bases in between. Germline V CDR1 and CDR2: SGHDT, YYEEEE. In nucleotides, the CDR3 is TGTGCCAGCAGATGGACCGTTGAAGCTTTCTTT. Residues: CASRWTVEAFF. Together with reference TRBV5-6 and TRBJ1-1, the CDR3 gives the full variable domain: DAGVTQSPTHLIKTRGQQVTLRCSPKSGHDTVSWYQQALGQGPQFIFQYYEEEERQRGNFPDRFSGHQFPNYSSELNVNALLLGDSALYLCASRWTVEAFFGQGTRLTVV.

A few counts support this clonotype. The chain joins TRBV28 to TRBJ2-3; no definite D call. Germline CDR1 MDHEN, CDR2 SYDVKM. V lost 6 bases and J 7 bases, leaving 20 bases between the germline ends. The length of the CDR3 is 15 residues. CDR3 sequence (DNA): TGTGCCAGCAGAGACACGACCATCCTAGGGAATACGCAGTATTTT. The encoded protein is CASRDTTILGNTQYF.

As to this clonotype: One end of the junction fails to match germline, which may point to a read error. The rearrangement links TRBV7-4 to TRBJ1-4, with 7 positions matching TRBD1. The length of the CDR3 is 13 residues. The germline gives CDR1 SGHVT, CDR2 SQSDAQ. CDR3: CARSSTGVEKLFF. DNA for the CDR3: TGTGCCAGGAGCTCAACAGGGGTGGAAAAACTGTTTTTT. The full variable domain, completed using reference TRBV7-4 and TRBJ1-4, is GAGVSQSPRYKVAKRGRDVALRCDSISGHVTLYWYRQTLGQGSEVLTYSQSDAQRDKSGRPSGRFSAERPERSVSTLKIQRTEQGDSAVYLCARSSTGVEKLFFGSGTQLSVL.

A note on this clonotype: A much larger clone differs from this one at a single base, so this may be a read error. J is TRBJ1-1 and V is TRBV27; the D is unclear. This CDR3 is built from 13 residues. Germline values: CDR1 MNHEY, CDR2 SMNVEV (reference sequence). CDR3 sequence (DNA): TGTGCCAGCAGCTACGGGCTGAACACTAAAGCTTTCTTT. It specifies CASSYGLNTKAFF.

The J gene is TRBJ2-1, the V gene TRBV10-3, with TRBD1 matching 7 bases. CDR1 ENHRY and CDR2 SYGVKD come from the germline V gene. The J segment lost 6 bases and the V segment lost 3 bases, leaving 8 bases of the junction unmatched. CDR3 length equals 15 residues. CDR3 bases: TGTGCCATCAGTGAAAACAGGGGATTCAGCAATGAGCAGTTCTTC. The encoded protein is CAISENRGFSNEQFF.

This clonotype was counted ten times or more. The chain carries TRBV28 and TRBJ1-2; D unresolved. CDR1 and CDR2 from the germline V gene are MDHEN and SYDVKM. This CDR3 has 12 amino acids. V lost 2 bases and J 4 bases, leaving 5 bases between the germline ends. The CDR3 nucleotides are TGTGCCAGCAGTTTACAAGGCTATGGCTACACCTTC. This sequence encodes CASSLQGYGYTF.

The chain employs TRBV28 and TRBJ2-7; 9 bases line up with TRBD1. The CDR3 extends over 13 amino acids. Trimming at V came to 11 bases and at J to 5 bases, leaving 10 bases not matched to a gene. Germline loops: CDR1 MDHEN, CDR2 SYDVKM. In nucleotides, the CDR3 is TGTGCCGGAACACGGACAGGGGTGGACGAGCAGTACTTC. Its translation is CAGTRTGVDEQYF.

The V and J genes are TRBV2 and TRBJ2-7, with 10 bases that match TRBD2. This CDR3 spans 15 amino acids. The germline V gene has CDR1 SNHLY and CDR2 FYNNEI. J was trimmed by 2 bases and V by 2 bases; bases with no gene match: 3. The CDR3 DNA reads TGTGCCAGCAGTGAAATAGCGGGGGGCACCTACGAGCAGTACTTC. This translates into CASSEIAGGTYEQYF.

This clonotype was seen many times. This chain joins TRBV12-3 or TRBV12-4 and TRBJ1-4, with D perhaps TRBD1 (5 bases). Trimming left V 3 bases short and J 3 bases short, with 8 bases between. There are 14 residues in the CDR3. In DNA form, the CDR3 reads TGTGCCAGCAGTTTCCCGGGGGCTAATGAAAAACTGTTTTTT. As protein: CASSFPGANEKLFF.

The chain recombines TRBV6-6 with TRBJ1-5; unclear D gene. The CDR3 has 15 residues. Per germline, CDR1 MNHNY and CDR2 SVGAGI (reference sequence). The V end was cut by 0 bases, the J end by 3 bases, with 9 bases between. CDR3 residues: CASSYSGALNQPQHF. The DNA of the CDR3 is TGTGCCAGCAGTTACTCGGGAGCTCTCAATCAGCCCCAGCATTTT.

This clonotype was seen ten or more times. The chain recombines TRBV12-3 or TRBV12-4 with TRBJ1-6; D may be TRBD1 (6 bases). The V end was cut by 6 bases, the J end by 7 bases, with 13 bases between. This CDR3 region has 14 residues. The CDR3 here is CASRLLQGNSPLHF. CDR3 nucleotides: TGTGCCAGCAGACTCCTACAGGGAAATTCACCCCTCCACTTT.

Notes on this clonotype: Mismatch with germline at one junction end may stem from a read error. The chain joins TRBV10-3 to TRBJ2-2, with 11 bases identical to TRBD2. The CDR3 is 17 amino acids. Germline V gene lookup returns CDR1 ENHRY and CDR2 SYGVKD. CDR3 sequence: CAISSTSGSDNTGELYF. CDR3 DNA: TGTGCCATCAGTAGTACTAGCGGGAGCGATAACACCGGGGAGCTGTATTTT.